The TCR beta chain described here comes from a study of T cells of healthy individuals (dated by TCRdb to about 2018). From the cysteine up to the phenylalanine, the CDR3 has a length of 14 residues. Of all the DNA, just the CDR3 is kept, 42 bases in frame from base 1. According to the germline V gene, CDR1 reads SGHVS and CDR2 reads FNYEAQ. After removal of 1 base from V and 4 bases from J, the junction retains 4 bases not matched to a gene. This clonotype has ten or more counts. The antigen this receptor binds is unknown. Base qualities are not provided; no much larger clone lies one nucleotide away. The library was obtained by 5' RACE. The sequencer was an Illumina MiSeq. The public reads were reprocessed in TCRdb via fastp at Q25 and MiXCR, keeping in-frame beta chains. When rows share a CDR3 protein, they turn into one entry using the most common DNA and genes. The sample table shows about 96,000 distinct CDR3 sequences, and approximately 16% are seen once. The leading ten clones occupy more than 5.5% of the sample.

The sequence is built from TRBV7-6 and TRBJ2-7; TRBD2 fits 7 bases in the junction. The origin of this receptor is a human donor in good health. CDR3 protein: CASSLDGTTYEQYF. The sequence in DNA is TGTGCCAGCAGCTTAGACGGGACTACATACGAGCAGTACTTC.